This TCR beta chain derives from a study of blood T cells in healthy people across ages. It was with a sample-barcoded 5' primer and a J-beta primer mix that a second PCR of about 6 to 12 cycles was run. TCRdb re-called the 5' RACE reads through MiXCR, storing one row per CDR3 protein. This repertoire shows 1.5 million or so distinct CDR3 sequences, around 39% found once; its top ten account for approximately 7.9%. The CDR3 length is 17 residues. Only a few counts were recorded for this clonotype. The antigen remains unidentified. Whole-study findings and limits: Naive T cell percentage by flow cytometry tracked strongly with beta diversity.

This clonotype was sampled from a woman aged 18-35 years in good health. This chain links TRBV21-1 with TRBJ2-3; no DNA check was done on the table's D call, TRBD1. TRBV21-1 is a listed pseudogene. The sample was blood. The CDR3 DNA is TGTGCCAGCACCGAATCCCGGACCCAGGGTGTTGCAGATACGCAGTATTTT. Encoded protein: CASTESRTQGVADTQYF.